This is a list of T cell receptor beta chains from one sample in a study of beta chain features in type 1 diabetes. Only in-frame clones appear in the TCRdb table, and some are missing; sequencing was by immunoSEQ multiplex PCR. Seen here are 500,000 to 700,000 clones, less than 20% observed once, and the top ten hold around 0.095%. Sequencing was carried out using naive CD4+ T cells from blood. The origin of the receptors is a man between 18 and 29 years old in good health. CDR3s include the opening cysteine and the closing phenylalanine or tryptophan. Each record gives: D gene, V gene, J gene, clone size, CDR3 protein, CDR3 DNA. D genes are given only for firm matches. Rows may omit the clone size; those that give it use once, few, many or a size class.

>TRBD1|TRBV2|TRBJ2-5|few
CAGGTEGAGGTQYF
TGTGCCGGTGGGACAGAGGGGGCAGGTGGGACCCAGTACTTC
>NA|TRBV5-1|TRBJ1-3|NA
CASSTYRTGSSGNTIYF
TGCGCCAGCAGCACCTATAGGACGGGAAGCTCTGGAAACACCATATATTTT
>NA|TRBV7-7|TRBJ2-1|few
CASSLGMLANEQFF
TGTGCTAGCAGCTTAGGTATGCTAGCCAATGAGCAGTTCTTC
>NA|TRBV9|TRBJ2-7|NA
CASSARTGIEEQYF
TGTGCCAGCAGCGCCCGGACGGGGATCGAAGAGCAGTACTTC
>NA|TRBV28|TRBJ1-4|few
CASRGGQAPEKLFF
TGTGCCAGCAGGGGGGGGCAGGCCCCGGAAAAACTGTTTTTT
>NA|TRBV10-3|TRBJ1-1|few
CAIRPTANTEAFF
TGTGCCATCAGGCCGACAGCGAACACTGAAGCTTTCTTT
>NA|TRBV4-2|TRBJ1-6|NA
CASSLGGFYNSPLHF
TGTGCCAGCAGCCTAGGAGGGTTCTATAATTCACCCCTCCACTTT
>TRBD1|TRBV5-4|TRBJ2-2|NA
CASSWDRLITGELFF
TGTGCCAGCAGCTGGGACAGGTTGATCACCGGGGAGCTGTTTTTT
>NA|TRBV29-1|TRBJ2-1|NA
CSVQHGVNGYNEQFF
TGCAGCGTCCAACACGGGGTCAATGGGTACAATGAGCAGTTCTTC
>NA|TRBV4-1|TRBJ2-1|few
CASSQKPETVAYNEQFF
TGCGCCAGCAGTCAAAAACCGGAGACAGTAGCCTACAATGAGCAGTTCTTC
>TRBD1|TRBV10-1|TRBJ2-7|NA
CASSQGQGHYEQYF
TGCGCCAGCAGCCAGGGACAGGGGCACTACGAGCAGTACTTC
>TRBD1|TRBV29-1|TRBJ1-4|few
CSVGNRGLNEKLFF
TGCAGCGTTGGAAACAGGGGGCTTAATGAAAAACTGTTTTTT
>TRBD2|TRBV6-1|TRBJ2-1|NA
CASHTSGIYNEQFF
TGTGCCAGCCATACTAGCGGGATCTACAATGAGCAGTTCTTC
>NA|TRBV13|TRBJ1-2|NA
CASSFEPSGAGYTF
TGTGCCAGCAGCTTTGAGCCCTCGGGGGCTGGCTACACCTTC
>NA|TRBV28|TRBJ2-7|NA
CASSFPGVYEQYF
TGTGCCAGCAGTTTCCCCGGCGTATACGAGCAGTACTTC
>NA|TRBV9|TRBJ2-5|NA
CASSVRDLLETQYF
TGTGCCAGCAGCGTACGGGACCTCCTGGAGACCCAGTACTTC
>NA|TRBV2|TRBJ2-1|few
CASSAGSRNNEQFF
TGTGCCAGCAGTGCAGGGAGTAGAAACAATGAGCAGTTCTTC
>NA|TRBV28|TRBJ1-4|NA
CASSLVKEITEKLFF
TGTGCCAGCAGTTTGGTGAAGGAAATTACCGAAAAACTGTTTTTT
>NA|TRBV7-8|TRBJ1-3|few
CASSFRTRGTGNTIYF
TGTGCCAGCAGCTTCAGGACAAGGGGGACTGGAAACACCATATATTTT
>TRBD2|TRBV7-3|TRBJ2-2|NA
CASSLIAGTRRTGELFF
TGTGCCAGCAGCTTAATTGCCGGGACTAGACGGACCGGGGAGCTGTTTTTT
>TRBD1|TRBV11-2|TRBJ2-7|NA
CASSSVRGPIHEQYF
TGTGCCAGCAGCTCTGTCAGGGGGCCGATCCACGAGCAGTACTTC
>NA|TRBV28|TRBJ2-5|NA
CASSSAGTETQYF
TGTGCCAGCAGTTCGGCAGGGACGGAGACCCAGTACTTC
>TRBD1|TRBV6-6|TRBJ1-2|few
CASSQTTTGDRGYTF
TGTGCCAGCAGTCAAACCACGACAGGGGATCGTGGCTACACCTTC
>NA|TRBV11-3|TRBJ1-3|NA
CASSAGTSGNTIYF
TGTGCCAGCAGCGCGGGGACATCAGGAAACACCATATATTTT
>TRBD1|TRBV2|TRBJ2-3|few
CASGTGNPDTQYF
TGTGCCAGCGGGACAGGGAATCCAGATACGCAGTATTTT
>NA|TRBV7-2|TRBJ2-5|NA
CASSLAVQETQYF
TGTGCCAGCAGCTTAGCGGTGCAAGAGACCCAGTACTTC
>NA|TRBV15|TRBJ2-3|NA
CATSGQLDMDTQYF
TGTGCCACCAGCGGTCAGCTTGACATGGATACACAGTATTTT
>TRBD1|TRBV9|TRBJ2-6|few
CASSAGYRGSGANVLTF
TGTGCCAGCAGCGCGGGCTACAGGGGATCTGGGGCCAACGTCCTGACTTTC
>NA|TRBV4-3|TRBJ1-1|NA
CASSQEGPSGAFF
TGCGCCAGCAGCCAAGAAGGGCCATCCGGAGCTTTCTTT